This T cell receptor (beta chain) stems from a study of cytomegalovirus exposure and HLA in healthy donors (TCRdb year 2017). About the study as a whole: An earlier analysis of approximately 640 of the donors reported more than 250 Gb of sequence data and around 110 million unique TCR beta sequences from 150 million to 200 million T cells. Roughly 300 gigabases of sequencing data and approximately 80 million unique TCR sequences were included in an early release covering 550 to 800 HLA-typed donors. The genetic ancestry cluster associated with self-reported Caucasian donors included 81% of the roughly 400 genotyped donors. The study aimed to test whether cataloging public T cell receptors could reveal signatures of past pathogen exposure. The study used immunosequencing to profile the T cell repertoires of approximately 640 subjects and linked those repertoires to cytomegalovirus serostatus. Besides the first cohort of 666 subjects, a separate validation cohort made up of 120 different subjects was used. High-throughput TCR immunosequencing, statistical association of individual TCRs with disease status, and machine learning were combined to predict cytomegalovirus infection status. A later analysis re-analyzed previously published TCR beta repertoires from roughly 600 donors and added high-resolution HLA genotyping to study TCR occurrence patterns. Rather than using new phenotypic data, the later analysis identified candidate immune exposures from TCR beta sequences and from how often those sequences occurred across donors. An earlier analysis of 587 of the donors used high-throughput TCR beta sequencing to judge whether each TCR beta V gene segment behaved as functional or pseudogenic. Donor age, sex, ethnicity and CMV serostatus were compiled alongside the repertoire data. A later genetic analysis used genome-wide SNP genotypes for about 60% of the 666 donors, treating that subset as a discovery cohort. All discovery cohort repertoires had been generated using a single sequencing platform. Both class I and class II loci were covered by HLA typing, at four-digit resolution. Typing coverage differed by locus: A, B, C, DRB1 and DQB1 were typed in roughly 620-640 donors, DQA1 in 522, DPA1 in approximately 610, and DPB1 in 400 to 490. Roughly five DR-DQ haplotypes were handled as single units for association and clustering because linkage in the cohort was strong. Across 300 to 400 genotyped donors of the cohort, an average of approximately 200,000 unique TCR beta nucleotide sequences per donor were sequenced, and roughly 20% of those sequences were non-productive. Paper-wide results and their limitations: Some IMGT-functional V segments, including TRBV6-2 and TRBV6-3, could not be told apart with the 87-base-pair reads, so those segments were excluded. The only immune exposure information available for the cohort was CMV serostatus. Most TCR sequences were observed very rarely across donors, whereas some public TCRs were present in many individuals. The cohort was sequenced for TCR beta chains only, and without alpha or paired-chain data the features that could be detected were limited. In an earlier analysis of some 500 of the donors, most TCR beta V segments were observed in productive rearrangements about 90% or about 30% of the time, broadly matching IMGT annotations. The classifier was reported to diagnose cytomegalovirus status with high specificity and sensitivity in both the original cohort and the validation cohort. Presence/absence analyses assumed roughly uniform sequencing depth across donors, an assumption that may not hold. A cluster of highly shared sequence variants was judged likely to represent a technical artifact of the sequencing pipeline. When HLA alleles, especially DR and DQ, strongly co-occurred, attributing TCR associations to individual alleles was difficult. Linkage disequilibrium might explain the correlated functional status among segregating V segments, but an unknown experimental factor could not be ruled out. In a later genetic analysis, fewer N-insertions in productive TCRs were reported among donors in an Asian-associated ancestry cluster than the roughly 700-donor mean. A later analysis associated 16,951 TCR beta sequences with specific HLA alleles at a false discovery rate of 0.05. The earlier analysis of around 600 of the donors excluded approximately 15 rarely observed V segments, including chromosome 9 orphons, because counts were too low. In a later analysis, HLA-associated TCR beta chains showed more clonal expansion and lower generation probabilities than non-associated chains that were equally common. In a later analysis, most CMV-associated TCR beta chains were found to appear HLA-restricted, with HLA associations seemingly driven largely by CMV exposure. A further reported finding was that TCR beta sequences accurately predicted the HLA-A and HLA-B alleles for most subjects in the first cohort. It was suggested by the authors that the approach could potentially be generalized to other disease states and immunological phenotypes. Several of the top co-occurrence clusters appeared to be linked to parvovirus B19, influenza, CMV and Epstein-Barr virus, according to a later analysis. A total of fewer than 200 TCR beta chains were listed by the study as associated with cytomegalovirus. In a later analysis, TCR association rates were found to vary across HLA loci, with the most associated TCRs seen for DRB1 alleles and the fewest for HLA-C alleles. In a later genetic analysis, a missense DCLRE1C variant was associated with V-gene and J-gene trimming of TCR beta chains, and the association was replicated in an independent cohort. In vitro tests confirmed that a few of the cytomegalovirus-associated TCR beta chains recognize cytomegalovirus antigens. Because HLA typing was missing for some donors at each locus, association tests included only the typed subset.

Worth noting for this clone: Its antigen is still unknown. No base quality values were provided; no much bigger clone lies one nucleotide off.

Library prep was done by the immunoSEQ multiplex PCR assay. For the multiplex PCR, a mixture combining 60 forward primers for TCR Vbeta segments and 13 reverse primers for TCR Jbeta segments was used. The CDR3 region of rearranged TCR beta genes was amplified from genomic DNA by a multiplex PCR assay. The amplified TCR beta libraries were sequenced on the Illumina HiSeq System as 87-base-pair reads. Per the source publication's procedure: A later analysis counted about 80 million unique TCR beta chains across the 700 or so repertoires, and some 11 million of these chains were shared by at least two donors. To remove PCR and sequencing errors, raw reads were error-corrected and collapsed into unique sequences using a nearest-neighbor algorithm that merged closely related sequences. V, D and J gene segments were assigned by aligning CDR3 sequences to IMGT reference sequences. For a sequence to be retained, a match of at least six nucleotides to both a V gene segment and a J gene segment was required. A rearrangement counted as productive if the CDR3 had no stop codons and remained in frame with V and J, and every other rearrangement counted as non-productive. Following IMGT convention, CDR3 was defined as the stretch from the second conserved V-encoded cysteine up to the conserved J-encoded phenylalanine. The earlier analysis of 587 of the donors excluded sequences that lacked an unambiguous match to a single V gene segment. In an earlier analysis of 587 of the donors, a V segment was called functional when productive rearrangements were above 56.7%, and segregating when the standard deviation between donors exceeded 5%. A statistical classification framework was developed to diagnose cytomegalovirus status using the catalog of TCR beta chain sequences. In a later analysis, TCR nucleotide sequences were compared against IMGT/GENE-DB human TR gene sequences so that V and J genes could be assigned. Using the TCRdist pipeline, a later analysis assigned CDR3 sequences along with most-parsimonious VDJ recombination scenarios. In a later analysis, every TCR beta chain was defined by the combination of its CDR3 amino acid sequence and its V-gene family, and reads without a unique V-gene family were dropped. A later analysis removed 450 to 600 highly shared, low-generation-probability nucleotide sequences to deal with suspected cross-contamination and a sequencing artifact. In a later analysis, a clonal expansion index for each public chain was calculated from normalized within-repertoire ranks of inferred template counts. A later analysis computed generation probabilities with a VDJ recombination model fitted to out-of-frame rearrangements, and checked the results against IGoR. A later analysis scored TCR-TCR, TCR-HLA and TCR-CMV co-occurrence with hypergeometric tests, applying a repertoire-size bias correction to TCR pairs. In a later analysis, false discovery rates were estimated by permuting HLA or CMV assignments 20 times. In a later analysis, co-occurring TCRs were grouped using DBSCAN, with TCRdist sequence similarity added in when clustering inside HLA-allele-positive subsets. Repertoires with fewer than 30,000 or more than 120,000 public chains were left out of co-occurrence clustering, as were roughly five repertoires with anomalous nucleotide sharing. TCRdb provides this immuneACCESS table in a form limited to in-frame rearrangements. Some clones are lacking; in checked studies, under half of them reflect an unresolved V gene, and why the rest are absent is not known. V and J calls and clone size are as listed in that table; D and trimming were resolved from the DNA. This sample comprises more than 150,000 clones, approximately 80% of them detected only once. The ten largest clones take up around 1.2% of the sample.

The cohort consisted of hundreds of healthy bone marrow donors. At the time of sampling, every cohort member was nominally healthy, though immune exposures that went unrecorded were likely present. The donor tested CMV seropositive, placing the donor among the 290 or so seropositive members of the cohort. Every donor gave a peripheral blood sample, and the peripheral blood mononuclear cells from that sample were used for TCR beta sequencing. Genomic DNA was extracted from the blood cell samples with the Qiagen DNeasy Blood Extraction Kit. Based on the germline V gene (reference sequence), the CDR1 and CDR2 sequences are SGHNT and YYREEE. Relative to germline, V is missing 5 bases and J is missing 5 bases, with 12 bases of the junction outside any gene match. The CDR3 contains 16 residues, cysteine and phenylalanine counted. Kept here is only the CDR3 DNA, which spans 48 bases and is read in frame from base 1.

This sequence originates from a girl aged 2-10 years in good health and CMV-seropositive. Sequenced: PBMCs. Recombination joined TRBV5-4 with TRBJ2-2; 7 central bases correspond to TRBD1. At the DNA level, the sequence is TGTGCCAGCAGAGACCAGAGGGGGCGGTTGACCGGGGAGCTGTTTTTT. Translated, it reads CASRDQRGRLTGELFF.